This T cell receptor (beta chain) was recorded in a study of cytomegalovirus exposure and HLA in healthy donors. Primers for the PCR totalled 60 Vbeta and 13 Jbeta. The table came from immunoSEQ multiplex PCR; TCRdb's copy has only in-frame clones and leaves some out. Among 90,000 to 130,000 clones listed, around three quarters were seen once. Trimming took 2 bases from V and 5 from J, leaving 9 bases between them. Germline CDR1 SNHLY, CDR2 FYNNEI. The CDR3 sequence is 13 residues long. The chain joins TRBV2 to TRBJ1-1; tentatively, D is TRBD1 (6 bases). Source material: PBMCs. This TCR came from a man aged 30-40 years in good health and CMV-seropositive. In DNA, the CDR3 is TGTGCCAGCAGTGAACAGGGGCTTACTGAAGCTTTCTTT. Its protein product is CASSEQGLTEAFF. The full variable domain, completed using reference TRBV2 and TRBJ1-1, is EPEVTQTPSHQVTQMGQEVILRCVPISNHLYFYWYRQILGQKVEFLVSFYNNEISEKSEIFDDQFSVERPDGSNFTLKIRSTKLEDSAMYFCASSEQGLTEAFFGQGTRLTVV.